The source of this T cell receptor beta chain is a study of Ad26.COV2.S vaccination and SARS-CoV-2 variants (dated by TCRdb to the early 2020s). With regard to the full study: Donors in the vaccine arm were drawn from COV1001, a phase I-IIa trial of Ad26.COV2.S in healthy adults that was multicentre, randomized, double-blind and placebo-controlled. Throughout the experiments and outcome assessment, investigators stayed blinded to trial group allocation. Participants in the trial were split at random into five groups of five each, receiving low-dose or high-dose Ad26.COV2.S once or twice, or else placebo on both occasions. Sequencing of the TCRbeta repertoire served to evaluate the specificity and breadth of SARS-CoV-2-reactive T cell receptors following Ad26.COV2.S vaccination. Dosing of Ad26.COV2.S was intramuscular, at either 5x10^10 or 1x10^11 viral particles, delivered as one shot or as two shots spaced 56 days apart. A total of 32 samples were included in the TCR-sequenced set, comprising about 20 Ad26.COV2.S vaccine recipients, 5 placebo recipients and 8 SARS-CoV-2 convalescent individuals.

Results the study describes overall, beyond this receptor: After vaccination, substantial breadth of spike-specific CD8+ and CD4+ T cell responses was reported. The authors noted that the TCR breadth and depth analyses may have underestimated total T cell responses. The study was not powered to compare responses between vaccine doses or regimens. Higher spike-specific TCR breadth was observed in Ad26.COV2.S recipients than in placebo recipients (P = 0.0014). Non-spike TCR breadth was comparable between vaccine and placebo recipients, consistent with the vaccine containing only spike.

The sample's treatment or condition, from its label and the paper: some 19 received Ad26.COV2.S at low or high dose, single or two shots; about 5 received placebo; per-sample allocation not given. For vaccine and placebo recipients, the sequenced repertoires came from samples collected on day 63 after the first injection. In Cohort 1b, 25 to 30 adults aged 18-55 years were enrolled at a single site in Boston, USA, between 29 July and 7 August 2020. Ad26.COV2.S was a replication-incompetent adenovirus type 26 vector that expressed a prefusion-stabilized SARS-CoV-2 spike protein derived from the original Wuhan strain. CDR1 is given as LGHNA and CDR2 as YSLEER, both from the germline V gene. V sheds 0 bases and J sheds 0 bases, leaving 6 bases between their ends. Counted from cysteine to phenylalanine, this CDR3 has 16 amino acids. Of the read, only the CDR3 DNA is kept; its 48 bases are in frame from base 1.

The immunoSEQ Assay was the method used to sequence TCRbeta CDR3 regions. After extraction, genomic DNA underwent amplification by bias-controlled multiplex PCR, followed by high-throughput sequencing. Concerning the study's data processing: Collapsing and filtering of sequences were performed to quantify the absolute abundance of each unique TCRbeta CDR3 region. Usable DNA was measured by amplifying reference genes present in all nucleated cells, and TCRbeta template counts were normalized to that usable DNA to estimate T cell fraction. Repertoire TCRs were annotated as SARS-CoV-2-specific by exact matching of V gene, CDR3 amino acid sequence and J gene to a known reactive TCR set. The reference SARS-CoV-2 TCR set was obtained from MIRA and was filtered for enrichment in COVID-19-positive ImmuneCODE repertoires, whereby public or cross-reactive TCRs were removed. Using the MIRA antigens, annotated TCRs were further analysed by specific ORF or by position within an ORF. Depth was the summed frequency of annotated unique rearrangements, while breadth was defined as annotated unique rearrangements over total unique productive rearrangements. Group comparisons of TCR breadth used two-sided Wilcoxon rank-sum tests. Drawn from immuneACCESS, this table holds only the in-frame rearrangements with V and J called that TCRdb kept. Clones are partly lost; checked studies trace under half to an unresolved V gene and leave the rest unexplained. Clone size and V and J calls were adopted from that table, with D and trimming inferred from the DNA. The sample table shows some 420,000 clones, and 88% are seen once. Clones ranked in the top ten supply less than 4% of the sample.

Details on this clone: Its antigen target is currently unknown. The input lacks base qualities; no much larger clone sits a single base away.

The chain employs TRBV4-3 and TRBJ2-6, with no reliable assignment of the D segment. Source: peripheral blood, taken in a trial of Ad26.COV2.S vaccine versus placebo. The clonotype was recovered from a person aged 18-60 years who received the Ad26.COV2.S COVID-19 vaccine or a placebo. CDR3 loop: CASSQENYSGANVLTF. The DNA sequence is given as TGCGCCAGCAGCCAAGAAAACTACTCTGGGGCCAACGTCCTGACTTTC.